These 16 T cell receptor beta chains share one sample of origin, sequenced in a study of human T cells and chemical hapten exposure. TCRdb reprocessed the RACE reads with MiXCR, giving one entry per CDR3 protein. The table lists over 300,000 distinct CDR3 sequences, 4% to 6% of them singletons. Documented time point: pre-sensitization, week 0. The sample's treatment: therapeutic diphenylcyclopropenone sensitization with weekly scalp DPC. This material consisted of whole blood, taken in connection with sensitization to the hapten diphenylcyclopropenone (DPC). The receptor set was obtained from a woman in her forties or fifties with alopecia areata. Some clones in this sample may be carry-over from other donors' samples.

This clonotype was seen at least ten times. This chain joins TRBV28 and TRBJ2-7; D is possibly TRBD1 or TRBD2 (5 bases each). The CDR3 contains 16 residues. Germline CDR1 and CDR2: MDHEN and SYDVKM. V was cut by 5 bases and J by 0 bases, with 17 bases left in between. The CDR3 here is CASSMTLADSSYEQYF. CDR3 in DNA: TGTGCCAGCAGTATGACCCTAGCAGACAGCTCCTACGAGCAGTACTTC.

This clonotype was seen many times. In DNA form, the CDR3 reads TGCGCCAGCAGCTTGTGGGGACCACCGAACACTGAAGCTTTCTTT. Encoded protein: CASSLWGPPNTEAFF. The V and J genes are TRBV5-1 and TRBJ1-1; perhaps TRBD1 as D (5 bases). V lost 1 base, J lost 1 base, and 11 bases lay in between. The CDR3 has 15 amino acids. Germline loops: CDR1 SGHRS, CDR2 YFSETQ.

The V call is TRBV10-3, the J call TRBJ2-1; D possibly corresponds to TRBD1 (5 bases). V was trimmed by 4 bases and J by 7 bases, leaving 11 bases between them. This CDR3 contains 13 residues. The V gene's germline CDR1 is ENHRY and CDR2 SYGVKD. CDR3 amino acids: CAISAAGRNEQFF. Written as DNA, the CDR3 is TGTGCCATCAGTGCGGCAGGGCGGAATGAGCAGTTCTTC.

This clonotype has ten or more counts. This chain links TRBV27 with TRBJ1-5; D ambiguous. CDR1 is MNHEY and CDR2 is SMNVEV in the germline V gene (reference sequence). V was pared by 6 bases and J by 6 bases, with 9 bases between. CDR3 length equals 12 residues. This CDR3 reads CASSRSGQPQHF. For the CDR3, the DNA is TGTGCCAGCAGCAGGTCGGGTCAGCCCCAGCATTTT.

This chain uses TRBV12-3 or TRBV12-4 with TRBJ2-7; TRBD1 might be the D (5 bases). V lost 9 bases, J lost 0 bases, and 12 bases lay in between. The CDR3 loop spans 13 amino acids. The CDR3, as DNA: TGTGCCAGAAGGTCCGACAGCTCCTACGAGCAGTACTTC. Translated, it gives CARRSDSSYEQYF.

The sample holds many counts of this clonotype. The CDR3 nucleotides are TGTGCCAGTAGTATTAGACTAGCGCGGTCCAATGAGCAGTTCTTC. Translated: CASSIRLARSNEQFF. The chain carries TRBV19 and TRBJ2-1; 8 nucleotides line up with TRBD2. Per germline, CDR1 LNHDA and CDR2 SQIVND (reference sequence). V lost 3 bases and J lost 6; bases outside the gene matches: 7. CDR3 size: 15 residues.

The chain employs TRBV9 and TRBJ2-1; possibly TRBD2 for D (6 bases). CDR1 is SGDLS and CDR2 is YYNGEE in the germline V gene. The CDR3 has 14 amino acids. The V end was cut by 2 bases, the J end by 1 base, with 7 bases between. CDR3: CASSVGLSYNEQFF. In DNA, the CDR3 is TGTGCCAGCAGCGTGGGACTGTCCTACAATGAGCAGTTCTTC.

This clonotype came up many times. The rearrangement links TRBV12-3 or TRBV12-4 to TRBJ2-3; unclear D gene. The CDR3 runs 14 residues. V lost 6 bases, J lost 1 base, and 11 bases lay in between. The CDR3 sequence: CASSLRQGTDTQYF. CDR3 DNA: TGTGCCAGCAGCTTACGGCAGGGCACAGATACGCAGTATTTT.

This clonotype was seen at least ten times. This rearrangement joins TRBV20-1 to TRBJ1-2; TRBD1 matches 7 bases. CDR1 and CDR2 (germline): DFQATT, SNEGSKA (reference sequence). CDR3 length: 10 amino acids. DNA of the CDR3: TGCTCAGACAGGGCCTATGGCTACACCTTC. It translates to CSDRAYGYTF.

This clonotype has a count of ten or more. V gene TRBV20-1 combines with J gene TRBJ1-1, with TRBD1 matching 8 bases. The CDR3 covers 14 residues. Looked up from germline, CDR1 is DFQATT and CDR2 is SNEGSKA (reference sequence). The junction had 10 bases not matched to a gene; V was cut back by 5 bases and J by 5 bases. The CDR3 DNA follows: TGCAGTGCTTTTATAACAGGGGGGGGAACTGAAGCTTTCTTT. It specifies CSAFITGGGTEAFF.

Only a few counts were recorded for this clonotype. The chain recombines TRBV6-5 with TRBJ1-1, with D hard to call. The V gene lost 7 bases and the J gene lost 4 bases, with 13 bases spanning the gap. There are 13 residues in the CDR3. CDR1 MNHEY and CDR2 SVGAGI come from the germline V gene. In DNA form, the CDR3 reads TGTGCCAGCATAAAGGGATGGGGCACTGAAGCTTTCTTT. Its translation: CASIKGWGTEAFF.

This clonotype was counted at least ten times. The rearrangement links TRBV14 to TRBJ2-3; D uncertain. Germline CDR1 and CDR2: SGHDN and FVKESK. V was shortened by 1 base and J by 4 bases, with 6 bases between the two germline ends. This CDR3 has 13 residues. The CDR3 DNA is TGTGCCAGCAGCCAAGGGGCCCCAGATACGCAGTATTTT. As protein: CASSQGAPDTQYF.

Ten or more counts support this clonotype. The chain has TRBV20-1 and TRBJ2-2; the D is unclear. Germline loops: CDR1 DFQATT, CDR2 SNEGSKA (reference sequence). V was cut by 6 bases and J by 1 base, with 15 bases left in between. The CDR3 covers 15 residues. CDR3 in amino acids: CSAAHNLENTGELFF. DNA for the CDR3: TGCAGTGCCGCCCACAACCTGGAGAACACCGGGGAGCTGTTTTTT.

The chain couples TRBV6-5 to TRBJ2-7; 8 positions agree with TRBD1. The CDR3 has 14 amino acids. CDR1 MNHEY and CDR2 SVGAGI come from the germline V gene. V trimming: 6 bases; J trimming: 3 bases; junction bases outside the gene matches: 7. The CDR3 loop reads CASSPDRGGYEQYF. As DNA, the CDR3 is TGTGCCAGCAGCCCCGACAGGGGAGGCTACGAGCAGTACTTC.

This clonotype was picked up a small number of times. This CDR3 reads CASSYGSSGNEQFF. CDR3 DNA sequence: TGTGCCAGCAGTTACGGGTCTAGCGGTAATGAGCAGTTCTTC. J is TRBJ2-1 and V is TRBV6-5; 7 bases are shared with TRBD2. The germline V gene has CDR1 MNHEY and CDR2 SVGAGI. Trimming removed 2 bases from V and 7 bases from J; junction bases left unmatched: 5. The CDR3 is 14 amino acids.

J is TRBJ2-2 and V is TRBV11-3; D gene ambiguous. The CDR3 runs to 14 residues. The germline CDR1 and CDR2 sequences are SGHNT and YENEEA. Trimming removed 7 bases from V and 1 base from J, with 10 bases in between. CDR3 sequence (DNA): TGTGCCAGCACTCTTAGTGGGAACACCGGGGAGCTGTTTTTT. Protein sequence: CASTLSGNTGELFF. The full variable domain, completed using reference TRBV11-3 and TRBJ2-2, is EAGVVQSPRYKIIEKKQPVAFWCNPISGHNTLYWYLQNLGQGPELLIRYENEEAVDDSQLPKDRFSAERLKGVDSTLKIQPAELGDSAVYLCASTLSGNTGELFFGEGSRLTVL.